This T cell receptor (beta chain) came from a study of cytomegalovirus exposure and HLA in healthy donors. Overall study findings and caveats: Excluded were some V segments that proved indistinguishable, including TRBV6-2 and TRBV6-3. Presence/absence analyses supposed approximately even sequencing depth among donors. Further analysis, carried out later, found HLA-associated TCR beta chains more clonally expanded than equally common other chains.

The trim removed 4 bases at V and 2 bases at J, leaving 5 bases unmatched. This CDR3 comprises 16 residues. Germline values: CDR1 MNHEY, CDR2 SMNVEV (reference sequence). Use of 60 Vbeta and 13 Jbeta primers characterized the PCR. The repertoire was sequenced with immunoSEQ multiplex PCR; TCRdb's copy has only in-frame clones and lacks some. The sample lists 300,000 or so clones, approximately 85% seen once, with 2% to 2.5% in the top ten. This clone was counted a few times. Its antigen is still unknown. The sequenced material came from PBMCs. The chain uses TRBV27 and TRBJ2-1, with 10 bases matching TRBD2. This sequence was found in a woman aged 40 to 50 in good health and CMV-seropositive. CDR3 DNA sequence: TGTGCCAGCAGTTCGAAACTAGCGGGAACCTACAATGAGCAGTTCTTC. It encodes CASSSKLAGTYNEQFF.